This T cell receptor beta chain was captured by sequencing in a study of blood T cell repertoires in COVID-19. Turning to the study itself: PBMCs, B-cell-depleted T cells, or T cells were the source of the cDNA or gDNA that made up the material.

Using immunoSEQ multiplex PCR, the repertoire was profiled, and TCRdb retains in-frame clones only, with some absent. The sample lists about 180,000 clones, 70% to 90% seen once, with under 3.5% in the top ten. Germline CDR1 is SQVTM and CDR2 is ANQGSEA. The CDR3 is 15 residues long. Trimming stripped 0 bases from V and 3 bases from J, with 11 bases between. Input material: peripheral blood. This TCR was recovered from a woman aged 25 to 39 with active or convalescent COVID-19. This sequence joins TRBV29-1 and TRBJ2-2; D is possibly TRBD2 (6 bases). For the CDR3, the DNA is TGCAGCGTTGAAGATTTCGCGGGACACACCGGGGAGCTGTTTTTT. Translated, it gives CSVEDFAGHTGELFF.